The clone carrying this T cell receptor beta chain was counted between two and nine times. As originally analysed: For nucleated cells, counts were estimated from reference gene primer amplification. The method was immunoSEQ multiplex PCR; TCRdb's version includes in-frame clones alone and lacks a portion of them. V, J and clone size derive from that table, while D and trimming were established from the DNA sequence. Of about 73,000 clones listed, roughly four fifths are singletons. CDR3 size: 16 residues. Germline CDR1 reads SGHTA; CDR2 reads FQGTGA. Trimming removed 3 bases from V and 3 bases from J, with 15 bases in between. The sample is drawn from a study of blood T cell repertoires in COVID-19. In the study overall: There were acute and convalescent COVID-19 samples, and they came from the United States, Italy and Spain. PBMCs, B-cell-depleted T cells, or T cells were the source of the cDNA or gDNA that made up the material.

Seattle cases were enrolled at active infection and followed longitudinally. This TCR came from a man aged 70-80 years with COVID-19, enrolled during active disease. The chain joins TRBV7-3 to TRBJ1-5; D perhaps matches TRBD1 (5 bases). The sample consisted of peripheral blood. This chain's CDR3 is CASSFLLGDYNQPQHF. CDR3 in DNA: TGTGCCAGCAGCTTCCTCCTTGGGGACTACAATCAGCCCCAGCATTTT.